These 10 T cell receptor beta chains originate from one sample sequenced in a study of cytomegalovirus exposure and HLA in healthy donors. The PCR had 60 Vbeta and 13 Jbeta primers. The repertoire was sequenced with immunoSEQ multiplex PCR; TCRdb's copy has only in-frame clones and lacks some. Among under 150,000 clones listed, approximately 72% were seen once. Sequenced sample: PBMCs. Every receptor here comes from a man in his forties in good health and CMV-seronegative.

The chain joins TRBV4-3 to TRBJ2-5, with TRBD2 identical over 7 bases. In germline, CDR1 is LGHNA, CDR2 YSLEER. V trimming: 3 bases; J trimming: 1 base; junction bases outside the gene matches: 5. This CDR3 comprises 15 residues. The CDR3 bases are TGCGCCAGCAGCCACGGAGCGGGACGCCAAGAGACCCAGTACTTC. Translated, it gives CASSHGAGRQETQYF.

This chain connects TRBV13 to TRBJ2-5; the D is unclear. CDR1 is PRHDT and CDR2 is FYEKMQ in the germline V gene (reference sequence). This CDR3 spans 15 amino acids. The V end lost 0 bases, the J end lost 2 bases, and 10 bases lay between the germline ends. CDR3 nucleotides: TGTGCCAGCAGCTTAGGGACACGTACACAAGAGACCCAGTACTTC. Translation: CASSLGTRTQETQYF.

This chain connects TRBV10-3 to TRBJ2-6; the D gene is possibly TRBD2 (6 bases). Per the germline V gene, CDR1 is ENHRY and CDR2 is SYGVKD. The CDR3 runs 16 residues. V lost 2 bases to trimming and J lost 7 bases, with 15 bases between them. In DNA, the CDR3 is TGTGCCATCAGTGAGATTGGTGGAGGGGTCGCCAACGTCCTGACTTTC. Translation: CAISEIGGGVANVLTF.

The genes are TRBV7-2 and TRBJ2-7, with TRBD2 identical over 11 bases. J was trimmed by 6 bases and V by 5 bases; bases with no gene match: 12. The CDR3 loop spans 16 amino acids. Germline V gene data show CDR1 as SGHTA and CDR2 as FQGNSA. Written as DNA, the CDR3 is TGTGCCAGCAGCCCCTCGGGAACTAGCGGGAGTGTCGAGCAGTACTTC. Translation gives CASSPSGTSGSVEQYF.

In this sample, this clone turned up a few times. CDR3 residues: CASSLGGVGTEAFF. CDR3 sequence (DNA): TGTGCCAGCAGTTTAGGGGGGGTGGGCACTGAAGCTTTCTTT. The chain joins TRBV28 to TRBJ1-1; possibly TRBD1 for D (5 bases). The CDR3 totals 14 residues. V was shortened by 2 bases and J by 4 bases, with 11 bases between the two germline ends. Germline CDR1 reads MDHEN; CDR2 reads SYDVKM. Variable domain in full (rest from reference TRBV28 and TRBJ1-1): DVKVTQSSRYLVKRTGEKVFLECVQDMDHENMFWYRQDPGLGLRLIYFSYDVKMKEKGDIPEGYSVSREKKERFSLILESASTNQTSMYLCASSLGGVGTEAFFGQGTRLTVV.

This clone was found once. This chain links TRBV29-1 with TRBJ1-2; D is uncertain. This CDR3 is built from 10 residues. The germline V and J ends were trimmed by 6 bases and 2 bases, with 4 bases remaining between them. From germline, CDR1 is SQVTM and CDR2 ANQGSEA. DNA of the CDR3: TGCAGCGTCGGGAACTATGGCTACACCTTC. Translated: CSVGNYGYTF. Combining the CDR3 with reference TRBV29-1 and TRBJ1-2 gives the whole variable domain SAVISQKPSRDICQRGTSLTIQCQVDSQVTMMFWYRQQPGQSLTLIATANQGSEATYESGFVIDKFPISRPNLTFSTLTVSNMSPEDSSIYLCSVGNYGYTFGSGTRLTVV.

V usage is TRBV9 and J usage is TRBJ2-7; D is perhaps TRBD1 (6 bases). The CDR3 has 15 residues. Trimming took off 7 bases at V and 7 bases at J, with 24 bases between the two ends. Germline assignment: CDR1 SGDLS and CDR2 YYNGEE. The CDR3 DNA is TGTGCCAGCGGGAGAGGGGGTTGGTCCCCTGAGGAGCAGTACTTC. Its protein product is CASGRGGWSPEEQYF.

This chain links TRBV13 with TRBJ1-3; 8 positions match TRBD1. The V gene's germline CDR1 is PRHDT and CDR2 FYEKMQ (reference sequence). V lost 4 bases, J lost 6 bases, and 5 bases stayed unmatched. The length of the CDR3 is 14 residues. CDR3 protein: CASSSLTGVNTIYF. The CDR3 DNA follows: TGTGCCAGCAGCTCCTTGACAGGGGTAAACACCATATATTTT.

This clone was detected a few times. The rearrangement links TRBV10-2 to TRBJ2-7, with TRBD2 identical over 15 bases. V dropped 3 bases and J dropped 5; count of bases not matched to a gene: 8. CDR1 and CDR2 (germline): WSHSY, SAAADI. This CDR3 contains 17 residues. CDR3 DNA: TGCGCCAGCAGTGAACACCTTGGGACTAGCGGGAGGAACGAGCAGTACTTC. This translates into CASSEHLGTSGRNEQYF.

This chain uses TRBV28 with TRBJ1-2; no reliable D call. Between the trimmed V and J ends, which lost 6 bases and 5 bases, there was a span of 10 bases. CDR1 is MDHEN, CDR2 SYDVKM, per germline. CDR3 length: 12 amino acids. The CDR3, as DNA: TGTGCCAGCAGGGGAGCGGCGTATGGCTACACCTTC. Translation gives CASRGAAYGYTF.